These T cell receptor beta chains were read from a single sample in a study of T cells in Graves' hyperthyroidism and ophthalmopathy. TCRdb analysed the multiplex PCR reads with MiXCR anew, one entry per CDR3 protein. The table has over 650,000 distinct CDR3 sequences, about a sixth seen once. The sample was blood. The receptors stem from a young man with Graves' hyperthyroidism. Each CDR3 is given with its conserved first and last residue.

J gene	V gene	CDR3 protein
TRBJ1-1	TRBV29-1	CSAGGATGGTEAFF
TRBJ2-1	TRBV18	CASSPYTTGGDEQFF
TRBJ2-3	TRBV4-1	CASSQPLAADTQYF
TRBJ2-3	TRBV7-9	CASSPGPGQLATDTQYF
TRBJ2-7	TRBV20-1	CSARTQGRGLNEQYF
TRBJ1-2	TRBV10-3	CAITRTGEGYTF
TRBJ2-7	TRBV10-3	CANGAGTYEQYF
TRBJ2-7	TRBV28	CASSSDVGTPYEQYF
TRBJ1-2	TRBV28	CASSSQGQGYGYTF
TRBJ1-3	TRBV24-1	CATSDLHNNWKGPSRNTIYF
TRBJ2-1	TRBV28	CASNEGGKGQFF
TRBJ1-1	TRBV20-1	CSASLQLNTEAFF
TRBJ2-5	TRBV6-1	CASGDPPLQETQYF
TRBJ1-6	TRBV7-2	CASSMTGLGNSPLHF
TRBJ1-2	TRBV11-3	CASSDPGQGTNYGYTF
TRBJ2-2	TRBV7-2	CATTRGTGELFF
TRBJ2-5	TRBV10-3	CAISAGGGETQYF
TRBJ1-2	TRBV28	CASINTGGVGYTF
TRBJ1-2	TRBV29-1	CSVPTGAGYTF